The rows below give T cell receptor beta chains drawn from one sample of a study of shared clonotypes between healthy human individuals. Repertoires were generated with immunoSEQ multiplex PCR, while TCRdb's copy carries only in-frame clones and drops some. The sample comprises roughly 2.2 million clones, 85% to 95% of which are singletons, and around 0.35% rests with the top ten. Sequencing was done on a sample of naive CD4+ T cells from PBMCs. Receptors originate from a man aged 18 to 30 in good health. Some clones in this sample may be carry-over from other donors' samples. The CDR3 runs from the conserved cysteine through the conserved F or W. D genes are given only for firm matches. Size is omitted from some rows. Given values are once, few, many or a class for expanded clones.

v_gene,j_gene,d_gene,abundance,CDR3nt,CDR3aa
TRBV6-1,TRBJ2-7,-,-,TGTGCCAGCAGTGGAACCCGGACGGTGGCGGGCTTC,CASSGTRTVAGF
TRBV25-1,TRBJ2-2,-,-,TGTGCCAGCAGTGATCCCGGGACCGTGAACACCGGGGAGCTGTTTTTT,CASSDPGTVNTGELFF
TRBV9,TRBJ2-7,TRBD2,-,TGTGCCAGCAGCGTAGGACTAGCGGGAGGAAGTGAGCAGTACTTC,CASSVGLAGGSEQYF
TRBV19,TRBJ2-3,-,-,TGTGCCAGTAGTTTAGAGGGGACAGATACGCAGTATTTT,CASSLEGTDTQYF
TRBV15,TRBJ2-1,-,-,TGTGCCACCAGCAGAGATTTCCCCGGGGTGAATGAGCAGTTCTTC,CATSRDFPGVNEQFF
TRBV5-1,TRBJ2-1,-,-,TGCGCCACCAGACCCCTTATGATTCACAATGAGCAGTTCTTC,CATRPLMIHNEQFF
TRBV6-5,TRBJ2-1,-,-,TGTGCCAGCAGTTACTCGAACCGGCCCGGGGGTGAGCAGTTCTTC,CASSYSNRPGGEQFF
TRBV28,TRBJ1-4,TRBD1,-,TGTGCCGTATCAGGGGGCTCGGGTGAAAAACTGTTTTTT,CAVSGGSGEKLFF
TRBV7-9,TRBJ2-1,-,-,TGTGCCAGCAGCTTAGGTCGCGGGGCTAACAATGAGCAGTTCTTC,CASSLGRGANNEQFF
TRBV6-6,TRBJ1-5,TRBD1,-,TGTGCCAGCGGGACAGATAGCAATCAGCCCCAGCATTTT,CASGTDSNQPQHF
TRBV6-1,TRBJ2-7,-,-,TGTGCCAGCAGTGTGAGACAGATCTACGAGCAGTACTTC,CASSVRQIYEQYF
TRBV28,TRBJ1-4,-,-,TGTGCCAGCAGTTTGTGGACAGTTAATGAAAAACTGTTTTTT,CASSLWTVNEKLFF
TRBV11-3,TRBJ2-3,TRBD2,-,TGTGCCAGCAGCCCGGGACTAGCGGGACCCGCAGATACGCAGTATTTT,CASSPGLAGPADTQYF
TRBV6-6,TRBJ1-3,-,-,TGTGCCAGCAGTAATTCCGTTGGGGGAAACACCATATATTTT,CASSNSVGGNTIYF
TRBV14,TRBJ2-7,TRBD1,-,TGTGCCAGCAGCCAACGTCCGGGACAGGGGAAAACGGCCTACGAGCAGTACTTC,CASSQRPGQGKTAYEQYF
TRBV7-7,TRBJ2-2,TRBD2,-,TGTGCCAGCAGCCTGATTAAACCGGGACTAGCGGGAGGGCCGACCGGGGAGCTGTTTTTT,CASSLIKPGLAGGPTGELFF
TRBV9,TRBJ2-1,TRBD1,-,TGTGCCAGCAGCATCTCACCGGACAGGACCTACAATGAGCAGTTCTTC,CASSISPDRTYNEQFF
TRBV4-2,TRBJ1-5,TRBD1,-,TGTGCCAGCAGCCAAGTCCCGACAGGGTGGGGCAATCAGCCCCAGCATTTT,CASSQVPTGWGNQPQHF
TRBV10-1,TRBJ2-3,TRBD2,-,TGCGCCAGCAGTCTGATGCTAGCGGGAGTAGATACGCAGTATTTT,CASSLMLAGVDTQYF
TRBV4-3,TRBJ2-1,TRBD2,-,TGCGCCAGCAGCCTTAGGACTAGCGGGAGGGCCGATGAGCAGTTCTTC,CASSLRTSGRADEQFF
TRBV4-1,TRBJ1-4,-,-,TGCGCCAGCTGCCAATATATTGGTGAAAAACTGTTTTTT,CASCQYIGEKLFF
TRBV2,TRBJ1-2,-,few,TGTGCCAGCAGTGAAAGTCCGATTCTACGAGGCTATGGCTACACCTTC,CASSESPILRGYGYTF
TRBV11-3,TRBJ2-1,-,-,TGTGCCAGCAGCAGGGGACGATCGGATGAGCAGTTCTTC,CASSRGRSDEQFF
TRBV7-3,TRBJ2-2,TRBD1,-,TGTGCCAGCAGTCAAACAGGGGCCACCGGGGAGCTGTTTTTT,CASSQTGATGELFF
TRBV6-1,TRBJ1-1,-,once,TGTGCCAGCAGTGAAGACCGAAGGACGAACACTGAAGCTTTCTTT,CASSEDRRTNTEAFF
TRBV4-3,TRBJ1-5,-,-,TGCGCCAGCAGCCAAGGCGAGAATCAGCCCCAGCATTTT,CASSQGENQPQHF
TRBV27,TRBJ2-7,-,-,TGTGCCAGCAGTTTTCCTAGCTACGAGCAGTACTTC,CASSFPSYEQYF
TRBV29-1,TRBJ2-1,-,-,TGCAGCGCACAACAGTACTACAATGAGCAGTTCTTC,CSAQQYYNEQFF
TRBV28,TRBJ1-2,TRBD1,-,TGTGCCACCACCACAGGGGGCGGCTATGGCTACACCTTC,CATTTGGGYGYTF
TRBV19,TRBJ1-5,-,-,TGTGCCAGTAGTATAGCTCGCCGTAGCAATCAGCCCCAGCATTTT,CASSIARRSNQPQHF
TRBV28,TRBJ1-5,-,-,TGTGCCAGCGTATCGCGTGATCAGCCCCAGCATTTT,CASVSRDQPQHF